A single sample is the source of the 19 T cell receptor beta chains below, sequenced in a study of blood T cell repertoires in COVID-19. The method was immunoSEQ multiplex PCR; TCRdb's version includes in-frame clones alone and lacks a portion of them. The sample consists of around 250,000 clones, roughly 85% of them appearing once. Sequencing was carried out using PBMCs or T cells enriched from blood (not recorded which). The receptors stem from a woman in her fifties or sixties who had recovered from COVID-19.

The CDR3 bases are TGCGCCAGCAGCTGGGGGACAGGGGGCGACGAGCAGTACTTC. Amino acid sequence: CASSWGTGGDEQYF. This chain uses TRBV5-1 with TRBJ2-7, with 12 positions matching TRBD1. Trimming cost V 3 bases and J 5 bases; bases outside gene matches: 3. Per the germline V gene, CDR1 is SGHRS and CDR2 is YFSETQ. The CDR3 loop spans 14 amino acids.

The chain is built from TRBV4-2 and TRBJ2-2, with a tentative D call TRBD1 (6 bases). The V end was cut by 4 bases, the J end by 3 bases, with 18 bases between. Germline CDR1 LGHNA, CDR2 YNFKEQ. The CDR3 covers 17 residues. The DNA for the CDR3 is TGTGCCAGCAGCCCACATTTTTACAGGGCGGACACCGGGGAGCTGTTTTTT. It specifies CASSPHFYRADTGELFF.

This clone has a handful of counts. J is TRBJ1-6 and V is TRBV27; 11 nucleotides match TRBD1. V trimming: 6 bases; J trimming: 7 bases; junction bases outside the gene matches: 2. The CDR3 is 14 residues long. Germline V gives CDR1 MNHEY, CDR2 SMNVEV (reference sequence). The CDR3 loop is CASRRTGGNSPLHF. For the CDR3, the DNA is TGTGCCAGCAGACGGACAGGGGGCAATTCACCCCTCCACTTT.

This clone was seen at least ten times. The chain has TRBV3-1 (or the pseudogene TRBV3-2) and TRBJ1-6; the match to TRBD1 covers 8 bases. The germline V gene has CDR1 LGHDT and CDR2 YNNKEL (reference sequence). With V trimmed by 1 base and J by 1 base, 3 bases remained unmatched. The CDR3 is made up of 17 amino acids. The CDR3 DNA sequence: TGTGCCAGCAGCCAAGCTGGACAGGGTTCCTATAATTCACCCCTCCACTTT. Amino acids: CASSQAGQGSYNSPLHF.

This chain joins TRBV21-1 and TRBJ2-3; the DNA was not used to check the table's D call, TRBD1. TRBV21-1 is shown as a pseudogene. The CDR3 is made up of 22 amino acids. The CDR3: CASSNPGSVITGTGGSTDTQYF. CDR3 sequence (DNA): TGTGCCAGCAGCAATCCGGGGTCCGTAATAACCGGGACAGGGGGCAGCACAGATACGCAGTATTTT.

The chain has TRBV6-2 or TRBV6-3 and TRBJ2-1, with 9 bases identical to TRBD2. V lost 2 bases and J lost 4; bases outside the gene matches: 3. This CDR3 contains 15 residues. From germline, CDR1 is MNHEY and CDR2 SVGEGT. In nucleotides, the CDR3 is TGTGCCAGCAGTTACGGGAGCGGGAGGTACAATGAGCAGTTCTTC. Translated, it gives CASSYGSGRYNEQFF.

The chain couples TRBV7-6 to TRBJ2-2, with 7 bases aligning to TRBD1. Germline V CDR1 and CDR2: SGHVS, FNYEAQ. This CDR3 is 15 amino acids long. With 3 bases clipped from V and 0 bases from J, the junction kept 1 base outside the gene matches. This CDR3 reads CASSLTGTNTGELFF. The CDR3 nucleotides are TGTGCCAGCAGCTTGACAGGGACGAACACCGGGGAGCTGTTTTTT. The variable domain in full, completed from reference TRBV7-6 and TRBJ2-2, reads GAGVSQSPRYKVTKRGQDVALRCDPISGHVSLYWYRQALGQGPEFLTYFNYEAQQDKSGLPNDRFSAERPEGSISTLTIQRTEQRDSAMYRCASSLTGTNTGELFFGEGSRLTVL.

The chain recombines TRBV7-9 with TRBJ2-7; unclear D gene. CDR3 length: 14 amino acids. Germline values: CDR1 SEHNR, CDR2 FQNEAQ (reference sequence). V lost 1 base to trimming and J lost 6 bases, with 13 bases between them. The DNA for the CDR3 is TGTGCCAGCAGCTTAGTACCCACTCATATCGAGCAGTACTTC. The encoded protein is CASSLVPTHIEQYF.

J is TRBJ2-7 and V is TRBV28; unclear D gene. CDR3 length equals 12 residues. The V gene's germline CDR1 is MDHEN and CDR2 SYDVKM. V was shortened by 7 bases and J by 2 bases, with 9 bases between the two germline ends. CDR3 loop: CASMRGAYEQYF. CDR3 nucleotides: TGTGCCAGCATGCGCGGAGCCTACGAGCAGTACTTC. Variable domain in full (rest from reference TRBV28 and TRBJ2-7): DVKVTQSSRYLVKRTGEKVFLECVQDMDHENMFWYRQDPGLGLRLIYFSYDVKMKEKGDIPEGYSVSREKKERFSLILESASTNQTSMYLCASMRGAYEQYFGPGTRLTVT.

The chain is built from TRBV30 and TRBJ2-7; tentatively, D is TRBD1 (5 bases). The CDR3 has 13 amino acids. Germline loops: CDR1 GTSNPN, CDR2 SVGIG (reference sequence). V was cut by 3 bases and J by 4 bases, with 13 bases left in between. The CDR3 spells CAWRPTARYEQYF. The CDR3 bases are TGTGCCTGGAGACCGACAGCTAGATACGAGCAGTACTTC.

This clone was counted only a few times. The chain uses TRBV9 and TRBJ2-7; possible D gene TRBD2, 6 bases. This CDR3 has 14 residues. Between the trimmed V and J ends, which lost 4 bases and 5 bases, there was a span of 16 bases. Germline loops: CDR1 SGDLS, CDR2 YYNGEE. In nucleotides, the CDR3 is TGTGCCAGCAGCCCAATGAGCGGGCGGGACGAGCAGTACTTC. Translation: CASSPMSGRDEQYF.

CDR3 DNA sequence: TGTGCCAGCAGTGCGGGACTCACTAACAATGAGCAGTTCTTC. Amino acid sequence: CASSAGLTNNEQFF. The rearrangement joins TRBV14 to TRBJ2-1; weak D call: TRBD2 (6 bases). Germline values: CDR1 SGHDN, CDR2 FVKESK. The length of the CDR3 is 14 residues. Trimming left V 6 bases short and J 5 bases short, with 14 bases between.

This CDR3 is CAWGAGTGSGYTF. DNA for the CDR3: TGTGCCTGGGGGGCTGGGACAGGGAGTGGCTACACCTTC. The chain combines TRBV30 with TRBJ1-2, with TRBD1 identical over 9 bases. This CDR3 has 13 residues. V lost 5 bases, J lost 7 bases, and 8 bases stayed unmatched. Germline values: CDR1 GTSNPN, CDR2 SVGIG (reference sequence).

The CDR3 reads CASSFGGRVTDTQYF. The CDR3 DNA sequence: TGTGCCAGCAGTTTCGGGGGGCGCGTCACAGATACGCAGTATTTT. This chain uses TRBV2 with TRBJ2-3; D might be TRBD2 (7 bases). The germline CDR1 and CDR2 sequences are SNHLY and FYNNEI. Trimming removed 5 bases at V and 2 bases at J, with 14 bases between. This CDR3 region has 15 residues.

This clone occurred a few times. The chain recombines TRBV28 with TRBJ1-2; a possible D gene is TRBD1 (5 bases). V dropped 4 bases and J dropped 3 bases, with 15 bases sitting between them. The CDR3 has 15 residues. From germline, CDR1 is MDHEN and CDR2 SYDVKM. This chain's CDR3 is CASSSTLDSYYGYTF. CDR3 bases: TGTGCCAGCAGTTCAACACTCGACAGCTACTATGGCTACACCTTC.

The CDR3 loop is CASSLARRGLIYGYTF. CDR3 coding DNA: TGTGCCAGCAGCTTAGCGCGGAGGGGGCTCATATATGGCTACACCTTC. The rearrangement links TRBV7-2 to TRBJ1-2, with 7 bases matching TRBD1. With 0 bases clipped from V and 5 bases from J, the junction kept 9 bases outside the gene matches. Per the germline V gene, CDR1 is SGHTA and CDR2 is FQGNSA. The length of the CDR3 is 16 residues.

The J gene is TRBJ2-1, the V gene TRBV28, with 8 bases that match TRBD2. The ends lost 3 bases at V and 2 bases at J; junction bases unmatched: 9. Germline-derived CDR1 and CDR2 are MDHEN and SYDVKM. This CDR3 is 17 amino acids long. The CDR3 protein is CASSFYASGSPYNEQFF. The CDR3 nucleotides read TGTGCCAGCAGTTTTTATGCGAGCGGGAGTCCCTACAATGAGCAGTTCTTC.

The rearrangement joins TRBV6-4 to TRBJ1-1, with D possibly being TRBD1 (6 bases). Between the trimmed V and J ends, which lost 6 bases and 1 base, there was a span of 12 bases. Germline V lookup: CDR1 MRHNA, CDR2 SNTAGT. The CDR3 has 14 amino acids. The CDR3 spells CASRNTGTNTEAFF. The DNA for the CDR3 is TGTGCCAGCAGGAATACAGGGACGAACACTGAAGCTTTCTTT.

The rearrangement links TRBV9 to TRBJ1-4, with a weak D call TRBD1 (5 bases). The ends were cut back, 4 bases at V and 6 bases at J, with 16 bases in the middle. The CDR3 consists of 15 residues. From germline, CDR1 is SGDLS and CDR2 YYNGEE. The CDR3 region is CASSTPLGAYEKLFF. Here the CDR3 DNA reads TGTGCCAGCAGCACCCCCCTTGGGGCTTATGAAAAACTGTTTTTT.